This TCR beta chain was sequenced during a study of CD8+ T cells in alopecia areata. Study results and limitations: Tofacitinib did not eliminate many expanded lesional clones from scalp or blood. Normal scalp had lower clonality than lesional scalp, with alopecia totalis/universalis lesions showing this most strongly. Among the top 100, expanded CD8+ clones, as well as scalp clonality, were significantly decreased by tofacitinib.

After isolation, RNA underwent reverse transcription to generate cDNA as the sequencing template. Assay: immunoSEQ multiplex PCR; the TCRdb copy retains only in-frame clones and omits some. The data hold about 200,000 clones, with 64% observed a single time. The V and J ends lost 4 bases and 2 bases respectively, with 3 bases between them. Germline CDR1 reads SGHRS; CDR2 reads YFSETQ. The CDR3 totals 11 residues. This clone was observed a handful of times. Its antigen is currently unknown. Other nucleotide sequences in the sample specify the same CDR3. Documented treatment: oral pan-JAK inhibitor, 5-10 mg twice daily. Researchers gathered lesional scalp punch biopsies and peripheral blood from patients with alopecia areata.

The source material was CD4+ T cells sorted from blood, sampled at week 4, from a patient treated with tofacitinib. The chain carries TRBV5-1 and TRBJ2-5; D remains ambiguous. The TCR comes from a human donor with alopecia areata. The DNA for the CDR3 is TGCGCCAGCAGCCTACAAGAGACCCAGTACTTC. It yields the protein CASSLQETQYF.